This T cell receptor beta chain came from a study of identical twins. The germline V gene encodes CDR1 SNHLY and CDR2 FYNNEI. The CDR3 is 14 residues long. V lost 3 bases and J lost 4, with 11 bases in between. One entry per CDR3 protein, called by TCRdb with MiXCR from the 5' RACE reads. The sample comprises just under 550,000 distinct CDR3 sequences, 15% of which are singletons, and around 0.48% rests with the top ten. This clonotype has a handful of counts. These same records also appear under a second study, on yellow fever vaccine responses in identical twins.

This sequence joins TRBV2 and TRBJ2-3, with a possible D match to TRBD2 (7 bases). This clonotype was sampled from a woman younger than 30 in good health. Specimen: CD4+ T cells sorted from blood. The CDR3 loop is CASSDGGGADTQYF. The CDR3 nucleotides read TGTGCCAGCAGTGATGGCGGGGGCGCAGATACGCAGTATTTT. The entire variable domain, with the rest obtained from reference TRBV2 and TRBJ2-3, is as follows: EPEVTQTPSHQVTQMGQEVILRCVPISNHLYFYWYRQILGQKVEFLVSFYNNEISEKSEIFDDQFSVERPDGSNFTLKIRSTKLEDSAMYFCASSDGGGADTQYFGPGTRLTVL.